This T cell receptor beta chain was found in a study of CD8 T cells in ankylosing spondylitis. V was pared by 3 bases and J by 0 bases, with 6 bases between. CDR1 is MGHRA and CDR2 is YSYEKL in the germline V gene. CDR3 size: 14 residues. This clonotype was counted many times. TCRdb analysed the 5' RACE reads with MiXCR anew, one entry per CDR3 protein. The top ten hold around 15% of the sample, which has around 150,000 distinct CDR3 sequences, 40% to 50% seen once. Sequencing was performed on synovial fluid, either unsorted or a sorted T cell fraction (not recorded which). The chain joins TRBV4-1 to TRBJ1-5; no definite D call. This TCR was recovered from a male donor with ankylosing spondylitis. In DNA form, the CDR3 reads TGCGCCAGCAGCCAGCAAGCTAGCAATCAGCCCCAGCATTTT. Translation: CASSQQASNQPQHF.